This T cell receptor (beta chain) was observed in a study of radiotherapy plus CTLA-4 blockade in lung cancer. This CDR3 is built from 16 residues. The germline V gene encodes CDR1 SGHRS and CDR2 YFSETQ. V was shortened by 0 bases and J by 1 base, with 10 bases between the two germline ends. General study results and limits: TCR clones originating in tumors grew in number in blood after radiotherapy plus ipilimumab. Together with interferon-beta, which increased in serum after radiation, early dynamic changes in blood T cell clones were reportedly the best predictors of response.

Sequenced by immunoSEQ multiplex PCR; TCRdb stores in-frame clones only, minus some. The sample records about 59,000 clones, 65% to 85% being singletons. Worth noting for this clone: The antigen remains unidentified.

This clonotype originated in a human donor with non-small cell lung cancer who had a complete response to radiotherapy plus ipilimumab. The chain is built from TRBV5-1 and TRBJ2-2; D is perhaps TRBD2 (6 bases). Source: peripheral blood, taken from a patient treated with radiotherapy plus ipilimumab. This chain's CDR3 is CASSLDPAGNTGELFF. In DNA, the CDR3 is TGCGCCAGCAGCTTGGATCCAGCGGGGAACACCGGGGAGCTGTTTTTT.